The clone carrying this T cell receptor beta chain is hyperexpanded within its sample. Other DNA sequences of this sample code for an identical CDR3. Losses at the gene ends were 2 bases for V and 1 base for J; bases not matched to a gene: 12. The germline gives CDR1 MNHEY, CDR2 SMNVEV (reference sequence). The CDR3 runs 21 residues. The data were obtained in a study of lymphopenia after photon versus proton radiotherapy. TCRdb keeps only in-frame clones here, not all; method: immunoSEQ multiplex PCR. The sample yields about 2,100 clones, roughly four fifths seen once. The clonotype originates from an elderly man with cholangiocarcinoma. The material sequenced was peripheral blood, taken from a patient treated with photon-based radiotherapy. This chain connects TRBV27 to TRBJ2-2; 14 nucleotides agree with TRBD2. This CDR3 reads CASSLVPPGLAGVLNTGELFF. In nucleotides, the CDR3 is TGTGCCAGCAGTTTAGTTCCCCCGGGACTAGCGGGGGTACTGAACACCGGGGAGCTGTTTTTT.